This T cell receptor (beta chain) was profiled in a study of Ad26.COV2.S vaccination and SARS-CoV-2 variants. The germline V gene has CDR1 SGDLS and CDR2 YYNGEE. Trimming took 6 bases from V and 2 from J, leaving 18 bases between them. This CDR3 contains 16 residues. This clone showed up just once. This sample's treatment: some 19 received Ad26.COV2.S at low or high dose, single or two shots; about 5 received placebo; per-sample allocation not given. Sampling was performed 63 days after the first vaccine or placebo injection. The protocol was immunoSEQ multiplex PCR, while the TCRdb copy is restricted to in-frame clones and leaves out a portion. The sample shows about 460,000 clones, about nine tenths of them seen only once.

The receptor comes from a person between 18 and 65 years old who received the Ad26.COV2.S COVID-19 vaccine or a placebo. The sequencing used peripheral blood, collected in a trial of Ad26.COV2.S vaccine versus placebo. V gene TRBV9 combines with J gene TRBJ2-1; a possible D gene is TRBD2 (6 bases). CDR3 in DNA: TGTGCCAGCACCGGCGGGGACGGCTCACCCTACAATGAGCAGTTCTTC. Its protein product is CASTGGDGSPYNEQFF.